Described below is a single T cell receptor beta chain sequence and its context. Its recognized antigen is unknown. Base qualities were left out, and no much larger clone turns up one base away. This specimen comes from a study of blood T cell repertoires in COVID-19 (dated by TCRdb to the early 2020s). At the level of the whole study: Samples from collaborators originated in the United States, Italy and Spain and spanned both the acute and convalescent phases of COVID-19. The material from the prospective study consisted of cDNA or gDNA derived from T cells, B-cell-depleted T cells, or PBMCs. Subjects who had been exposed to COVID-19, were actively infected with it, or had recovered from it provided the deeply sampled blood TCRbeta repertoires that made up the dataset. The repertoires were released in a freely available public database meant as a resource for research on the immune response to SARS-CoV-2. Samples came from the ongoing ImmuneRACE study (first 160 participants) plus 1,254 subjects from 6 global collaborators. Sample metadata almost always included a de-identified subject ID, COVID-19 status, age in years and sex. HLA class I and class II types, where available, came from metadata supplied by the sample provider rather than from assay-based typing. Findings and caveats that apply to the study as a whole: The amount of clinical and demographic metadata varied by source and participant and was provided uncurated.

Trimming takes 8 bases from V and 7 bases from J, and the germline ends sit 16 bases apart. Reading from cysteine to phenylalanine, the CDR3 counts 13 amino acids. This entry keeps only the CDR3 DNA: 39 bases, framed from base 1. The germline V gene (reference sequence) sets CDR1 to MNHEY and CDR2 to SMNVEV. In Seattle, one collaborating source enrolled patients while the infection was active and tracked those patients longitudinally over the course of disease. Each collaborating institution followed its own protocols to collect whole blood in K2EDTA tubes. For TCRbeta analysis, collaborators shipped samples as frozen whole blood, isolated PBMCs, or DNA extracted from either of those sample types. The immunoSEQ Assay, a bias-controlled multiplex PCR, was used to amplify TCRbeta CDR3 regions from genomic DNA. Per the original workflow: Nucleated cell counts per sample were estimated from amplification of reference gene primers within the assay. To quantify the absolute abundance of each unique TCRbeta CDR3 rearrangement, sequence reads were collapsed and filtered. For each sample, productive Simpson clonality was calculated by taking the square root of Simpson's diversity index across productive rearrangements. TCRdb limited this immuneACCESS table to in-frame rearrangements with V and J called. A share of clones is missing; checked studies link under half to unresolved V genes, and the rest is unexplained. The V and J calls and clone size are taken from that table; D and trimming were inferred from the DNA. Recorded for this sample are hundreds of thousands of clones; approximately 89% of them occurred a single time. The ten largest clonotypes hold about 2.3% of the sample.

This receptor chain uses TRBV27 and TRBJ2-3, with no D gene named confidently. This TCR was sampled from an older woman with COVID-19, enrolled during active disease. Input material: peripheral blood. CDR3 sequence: CASSPYSGHTQYF. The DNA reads TGTGCCAGCTCCCCTTATTCAGGTCATACGCAGTATTTT.